This TCR beta chain is from a study of T cells after yellow fever vaccination. The CDR3 extends over 13 amino acids. Germline V gene lookup returns CDR1 LNHNV and CDR2 YYDKDF (reference sequence). V dropped 7 bases and J dropped 0 bases, with 9 bases sitting between them. Each CDR3 protein is one row after TCRdb ran MiXCR on the 5' RACE reads. The sample yields hundreds of thousands of distinct CDR3 sequences, 4.1% seen once. This clonotype was detected a few times. Its target is unknown. Points from the study as a whole: In FACS-sorted repertoires, abundant clonotypes from the bulk population could appear as contaminants.

The TCR sequence derives from a man aged 18 to 30 who received the YFV17D yellow fever vaccine. This specimen consisted of PBMCs, obtained 5 days after the yellow fever booster vaccination. The gene calls are TRBV15 and TRBJ2-5; TRBD1 might be the D (6 bases). CDR3 sequence: CATNQGYQETQYF. CDR3 DNA sequence: TGTGCCACCAACCAGGGGTACCAAGAGACCCAGTACTTC.